Listed below are T cell receptor beta chains from one sample, sequenced in a study of shared clonotypes between healthy human individuals. Produced via immunoSEQ multiplex PCR; TCRdb's table is partial and in-frame only. The sample consists of about 2.3 million clones, roughly 93% of them appearing once. Sequences were obtained from naive CD4+ T cells from PBMCs. The receptors derive from a man younger than 30 in good health. Some clones in this sample may be carry-over from other donors' samples. CDR3s include the opening cysteine and the closing phenylalanine or tryptophan. The D gene is left open where the match is weak. Only some rows state a clone size, as once, few, many or a class for expanded clones.

J gene | D gene | V gene | clone size | CDR3 DNA | CDR3 protein
TRBJ1-1 | - | TRBV10-1 | - | TGCGCCAGCAGTGAGAGGACGGGGCGGCAGTCTGAAGCTTTCTTT | CASSERTGRQSEAFF
TRBJ1-4 | - | TRBV19 | - | TGTGCCAGTAGTATTTCTGCAACTAATGAAAAACTGTTTTTT | CASSISATNEKLFF
TRBJ2-3 | - | TRBV5-1 | - | TGCGCCAGCAGCTCGGACACCACAGATACGCAGTATTTT | CASSSDTTDTQYF
TRBJ2-2 | - | TRBV18 | once | TGTGCCAGCTCACCGATCCGGGACCCGAACACCGGGGAGCTGTTTTTT | CASSPIRDPNTGELFF
TRBJ2-2 | - | TRBV11-1 | once | TGTGCCAGCAGCGCAGGCGGCTCCGGAGACACCGGGGAGCTGTTTTTT | CASSAGGSGDTGELFF
TRBJ2-1 | - | TRBV28 | - | TGTGCCAGCAGTTTGGGCGGTTGGAATGAGCAGTTCTTC | CASSLGGWNEQFF
TRBJ2-7 | TRBD2 | TRBV6-5 | - | TGTGCCAGCAGTCGAAGGACTAGCGGGAGGGGTGAGCAGTACTTC | CASSRRTSGRGEQYF
TRBJ1-2 | - | TRBV2 | - | TGTGCCAGCAGTGATCTCAGGGCCGCTAACTATGGCTACACCTTC | CASSDLRAANYGYTF
TRBJ2-4 | TRBD2 | TRBV28 | - | TGTGCCAGCAGCCCCGATTGGGCGGGGGGCCTAGCCAAAAACATTCAGTACTTC | CASSPDWAGGLAKNIQYF
TRBJ1-1 | - | TRBV11-3 | - | TGTGCCAGCAGCTTAGAACGGGACACTGAAGCTTTCTTT | CASSLERDTEAFF
TRBJ2-3 | - | TRBV18 | once | TGTGCCAGCTCACCGGGCAGATCTACAGATACGCAGTATTTT | CASSPGRSTDTQYF
TRBJ2-1 | TRBD2 | TRBV29-1 | - | TGCAGCGTCGTAGGACTAGCGGGATACAATGAGCAGTTCTTC | CSVVGLAGYNEQFF
TRBJ1-1 | - | TRBV11-2 | - | TGTGCCAGCAGCCCGGGTTCGGGCCCAGCTTTCTTT | CASSPGSGPAFF
TRBJ2-5 | - | TRBV9 | - | TGTGCCAGCAGCGTAGGAGGGATGAGGGAGACCCAGTACTTC | CASSVGGMRETQYF
TRBJ1-1 | TRBD1 | TRBV10-3 | - | TGTGCCATCAGTGACTTACAGGGGGCGTCTGAAGCTTTCTTT | CAISDLQGASEAFF
TRBJ2-1 | TRBD2 | TRBV7-3 | - | TGTGCCAGCAGCTCCCTGGGACTAGCGGGAGGGAAGAGCTCCTACAATGAGCAGTTCTTC | CASSSLGLAGGKSSYNEQFF
TRBJ2-5 | - | TRBV5-1 | - | TGCGCCAGCAGCCCCACAGAAGAGACCCAGTACTTC | CASSPTEETQYF
TRBJ2-1 | - | TRBV30 | - | TGTGCCTGGGAGCCGGCGAGCTCCTACAATGAGCAGTTCTTC | CAWEPASSYNEQFF
TRBJ1-5 | - | TRBV6-5 | - | TGTGCCAGCAAACGGACAGCGTATAGCAATCAGCCCCAGCATTTT | CASKRTAYSNQPQHF
TRBJ2-7 | TRBD2 | TRBV4-1 | few | TGCGCCAGCAGCCAGAATATAGCGGGGAGCTCCTACGAGCAGTACTTC | CASSQNIAGSSYEQYF
TRBJ2-7 | TRBD2 | TRBV4-3 | - | TGCGCCAGCAGCCAATACGCGACGGCGGGAGGGACCTACGAGCAGTACTTC | CASSQYATAGGTYEQYF
TRBJ1-2 | - | TRBV18 | once | TGTGCCAGCTCACCCGGCCCCGGGACTTCTTACTATGGCTACACCTTC | CASSPGPGTSYYGYTF
TRBJ1-1 | - | TRBV6-5 | - | TGTGCCAGCAGCTACAGGAGGGGCACTGAAGCTTTCTTT | CASSYRRGTEAFF
TRBJ1-3 | TRBD1 | TRBV5-1 | once | TGCGCCAGCAGCACAGGGGCCTCTGGAAACACCATATATTTT | CASSTGASGNTIYF
TRBJ2-7 | - | TRBV5-4 | - | TGTGCCAGCAGCTTGGCCACAACTACCCCCGTCCACGAGCAGTACTTC | CASSLATTTPVHEQYF
TRBJ2-7 | - | TRBV7-6 | once | TGTGCCAGCAGCTTAGCGGCACTAGTTGGCCCCCACGAGCAGTACTTC | CASSLAALVGPHEQYF
TRBJ1-1 | - | TRBV5-1 | - | TGCGCCAGCAGCCCGACCCGGGGAAACACTGAAGCTTTCTTT | CASSPTRGNTEAFF
TRBJ2-5 | - | TRBV4-3 | - | TGCGCCAGCAGCCAAGGCCAATTGCAGACCCAGTACTTC | CASSQGQLQTQYF
TRBJ1-5 | - | TRBV12-2 | - | TGTGCAAGTCGCTTAGTTTCCGCAATTCGGCATTTT | CASRLVSAIRHF
TRBJ1-2 | - | TRBV13 | few | TGTGCCAGCAGCTTAGCGGCCTCAGGACCGTATGGCTACACCTTC | CASSLAASGPYGYTF
TRBJ1-3 | - | TRBV5-6 | - | TGTGCCAGCAGCGCGAGTGACTCTGGAAACACCATATATTTT | CASSASDSGNTIYF
TRBJ2-2 | TRBD2 | TRBV18 | once | TGTGCCAGCTCATCTAGCGGAGCGAACACCGGGGAGCTGTTTTTT | CASSSSGANTGELFF